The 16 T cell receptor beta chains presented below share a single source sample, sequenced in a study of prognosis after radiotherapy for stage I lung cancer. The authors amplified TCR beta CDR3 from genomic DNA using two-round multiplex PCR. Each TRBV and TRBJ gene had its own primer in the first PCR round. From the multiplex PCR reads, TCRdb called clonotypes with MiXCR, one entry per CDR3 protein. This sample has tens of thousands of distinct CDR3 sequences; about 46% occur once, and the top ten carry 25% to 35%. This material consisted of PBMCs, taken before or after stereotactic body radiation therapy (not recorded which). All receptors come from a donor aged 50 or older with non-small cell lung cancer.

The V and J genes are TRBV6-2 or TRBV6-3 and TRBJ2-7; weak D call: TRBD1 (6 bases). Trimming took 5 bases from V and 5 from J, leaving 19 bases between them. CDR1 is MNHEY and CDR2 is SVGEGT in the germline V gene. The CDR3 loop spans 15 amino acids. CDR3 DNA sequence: TGTGCCAGCAGTCTCGAGCGTGGGGGCTTGAACGAGCAGTACTTC. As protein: CASSLERGGLNEQYF.

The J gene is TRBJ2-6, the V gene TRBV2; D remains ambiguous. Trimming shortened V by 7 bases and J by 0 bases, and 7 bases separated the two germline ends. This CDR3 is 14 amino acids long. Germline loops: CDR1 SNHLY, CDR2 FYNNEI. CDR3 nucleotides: TGTGCCAGCAAAGGCGTCTCTGGGGCCAACGTCCTGACTTTC. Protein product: CASKGVSGANVLTF.

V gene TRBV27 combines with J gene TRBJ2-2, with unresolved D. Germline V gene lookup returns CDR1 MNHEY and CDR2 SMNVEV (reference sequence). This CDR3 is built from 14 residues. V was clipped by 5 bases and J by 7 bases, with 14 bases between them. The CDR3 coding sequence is TGTGCCAGCAGTGGCACCCTCGTGGGCGGGGAGCTGTTTTTT. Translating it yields CASSGTLVGGELFF.

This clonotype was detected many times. CDR3 protein: CASSLGGGTGELFF. CDR3 in DNA: TGTGCCAGCAGCTTAGGTGGGGGAACCGGGGAGCTGTTTTTT. The V gene is TRBV11-2, the J gene TRBJ2-2, with D perhaps TRBD1 or TRBD2 (5 bases each). The CDR3 contains 14 residues. Germline V gene data show CDR1 as SGHAT and CDR2 as FQNNGV. V lost 1 base, J lost 5 bases, and 8 bases lay in between.

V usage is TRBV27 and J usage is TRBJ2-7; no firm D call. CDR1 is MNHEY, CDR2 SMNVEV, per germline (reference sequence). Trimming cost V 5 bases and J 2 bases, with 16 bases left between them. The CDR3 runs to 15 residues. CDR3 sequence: CASSRRSSGAYEQYF. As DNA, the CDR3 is TGTGCCAGCAGTCGACGAAGTAGTGGCGCCTACGAGCAGTACTTC.

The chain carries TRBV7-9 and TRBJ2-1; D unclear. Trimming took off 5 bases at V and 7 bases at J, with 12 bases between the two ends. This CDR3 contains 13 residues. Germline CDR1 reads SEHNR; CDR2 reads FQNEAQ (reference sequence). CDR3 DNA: TGTGCCAGCAGCCCCCGGCTGCTAAATGAGCAGTTCTTC. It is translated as CASSPRLLNEQFF.

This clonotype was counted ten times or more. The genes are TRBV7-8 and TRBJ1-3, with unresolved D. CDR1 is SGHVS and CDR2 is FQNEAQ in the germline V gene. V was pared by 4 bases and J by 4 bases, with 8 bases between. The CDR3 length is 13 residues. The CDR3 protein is CASSSLSGNTIYF. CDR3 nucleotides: TGTGCCAGCAGCTCCCTCTCCGGAAACACCATATATTTT.

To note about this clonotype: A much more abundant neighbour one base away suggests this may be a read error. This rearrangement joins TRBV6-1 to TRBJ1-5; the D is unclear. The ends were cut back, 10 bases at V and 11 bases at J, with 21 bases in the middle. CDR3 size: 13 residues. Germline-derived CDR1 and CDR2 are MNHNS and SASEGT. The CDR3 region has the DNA TGTGCCACTCGGGGATTATTTTACCAGACCCAGCATTTT. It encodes CATRGLFYQTQHF.

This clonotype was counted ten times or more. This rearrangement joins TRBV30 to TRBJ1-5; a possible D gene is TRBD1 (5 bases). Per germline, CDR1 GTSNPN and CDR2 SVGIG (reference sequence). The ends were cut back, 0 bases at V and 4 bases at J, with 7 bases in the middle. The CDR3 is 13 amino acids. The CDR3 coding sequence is TGTGCCTGGAGTGTAGGGGAAAATCAGCCCCAGCATTTT. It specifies CAWSVGENQPQHF.

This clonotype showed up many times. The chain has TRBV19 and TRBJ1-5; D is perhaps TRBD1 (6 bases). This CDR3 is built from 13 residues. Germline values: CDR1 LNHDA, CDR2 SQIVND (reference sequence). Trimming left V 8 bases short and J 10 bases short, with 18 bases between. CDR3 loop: CASGTGLGYPQHF. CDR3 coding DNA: TGTGCCAGTGGTACAGGGCTTGGATACCCCCAGCATTTT.

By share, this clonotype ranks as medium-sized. CDR3 DNA: TGTGCCAGCACCCCGGGACGGATCTCCTACGAGCAGTACTTC. It encodes CASTPGRISYEQYF. The rearrangement links TRBV28 to TRBJ2-7, with D perhaps given as TRBD1 or TRBD2 (5 bases each). The length of the CDR3 is 14 residues. The V gene lost 7 bases and the J gene lost 0 bases, with 13 bases spanning the gap. CDR1 and CDR2 from the germline V gene are MDHEN and SYDVKM.

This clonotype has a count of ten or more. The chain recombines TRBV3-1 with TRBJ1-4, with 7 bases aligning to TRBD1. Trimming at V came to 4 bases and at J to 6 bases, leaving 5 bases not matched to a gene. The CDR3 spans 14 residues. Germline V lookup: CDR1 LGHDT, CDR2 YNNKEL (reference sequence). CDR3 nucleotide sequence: TGTGCCAGCAGCCGACAGGGTACGGATGAAAAACTGTTTTTT. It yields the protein CASSRQGTDEKLFF.

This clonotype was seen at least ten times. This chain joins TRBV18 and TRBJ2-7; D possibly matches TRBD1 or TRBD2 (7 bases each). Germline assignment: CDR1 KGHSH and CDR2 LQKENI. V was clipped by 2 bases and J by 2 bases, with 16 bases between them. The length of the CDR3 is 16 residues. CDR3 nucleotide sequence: TGTGCCAGCTCACCAAAGGGGGGGACAGTCGCCTACGAGCAGTACTTC. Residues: CASSPKGGTVAYEQYF.

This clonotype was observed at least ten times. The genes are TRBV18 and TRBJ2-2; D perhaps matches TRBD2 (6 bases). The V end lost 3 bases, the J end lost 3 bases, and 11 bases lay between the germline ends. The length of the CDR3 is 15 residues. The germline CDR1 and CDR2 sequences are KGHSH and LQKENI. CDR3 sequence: CASSPNSGYTGELFF. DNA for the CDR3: TGTGCCAGCTCACCCAATAGCGGATACACCGGGGAGCTGTTTTTT.

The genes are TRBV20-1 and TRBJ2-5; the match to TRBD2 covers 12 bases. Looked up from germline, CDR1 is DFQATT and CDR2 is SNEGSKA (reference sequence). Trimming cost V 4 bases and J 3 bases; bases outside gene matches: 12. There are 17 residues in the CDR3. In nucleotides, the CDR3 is TGCAGTGCTATACGACCGCGGACTAGCGGGACGAAAGAGACCCAGTACTTC. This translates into CSAIRPRTSGTKETQYF.

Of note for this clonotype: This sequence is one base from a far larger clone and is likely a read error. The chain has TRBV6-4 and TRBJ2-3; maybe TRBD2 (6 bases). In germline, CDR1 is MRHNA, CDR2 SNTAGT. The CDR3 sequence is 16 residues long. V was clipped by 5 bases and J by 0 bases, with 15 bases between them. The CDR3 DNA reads TGTGCCAGCAGTTCCCCTAGCGATTCTAGCACAGATACGCAGTATTTT. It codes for CASSSPSDSSTDTQYF.